A selection of T cell receptor beta chains follows, all from one sample in a study of tumor-infiltrating lymphocytes in localized non-small cell lung cancer. Measured with immunoSEQ multiplex PCR; TCRdb has only the in-frame clones, and not every one. The sample has some 8,100 clones; almost 80% are singletons. The sequenced sample was uninvolved lung tissue not adjacent to the tumor. The receptors were sampled from a human donor with non-small cell lung cancer. Both conserved end residues are part of each CDR3. A D gene is named only where the DNA matches it firmly. Clone size appears in some rows only: once, few, many, or a class for an expanded clone.

J	size	D	V	DNA	CDR3
TRBJ2-2	few	.	TRBV11-2	TGTGCCAGCAGCTTAACGAGCGTTCTCGGGGGCGGGGAGCTGTTTTTT	CASSLTSVLGGGELFF
TRBJ2-3	.	.	TRBV27	TGTGCCAGCAGTTTAGAATCCTTTAGCACAGATACGCAGTATTTT	CASSLESFSTDTQYF
TRBJ2-1	once	.	TRBV19	TGTGCCAGTAGTAGGACAGATAATGAGCAGTTCTTC	CASSRTDNEQFF
TRBJ2-1	.	TRBD2	TRBV6-1	TGTGCCAGCAGGTGGGAGGGGCCCTACAATGAGCAGTTCTTC	CASRWEGPYNEQFF
TRBJ2-7	.	.	TRBV20-1	TGCTCCCACCATCTATTCAACGAGCAGTACTTC	CSHHLFNEQYF
TRBJ1-1	few	.	TRBV5-1	TGCGCCAGCAGCTTGGCGGGGATGAACACTGAAGCTTTCTTT	CASSLAGMNTEAFF
TRBJ1-6	.	.	TRBV27	TGTGCCAGCAGTTTAGGGGGCGCGGATTCACCCCTCCACTTT	CASSLGGADSPLHF
TRBJ1-1	.	.	TRBV6-1	TGTGCCAGCACAAGGACAGAGAACACTGAAGCTTTCTTT	CASTRTENTEAFF
TRBJ2-2	few	.	TRBV19	TGTGCCAGTTGTCTACAGGGTTTCGGGGAGCTGTTTTTT	CASCLQGFGELFF
TRBJ2-2	.	.	TRBV29-1	TGCAGCGTGGTGACAGCTACCAACACCGGGGAGCTGTTTTTT	CSVVTATNTGELFF
TRBJ1-1	few	.	TRBV7-9	TGTGCCAGCAGCTTAGCAGAGGGAGTTGAAGCTTTCTTT	CASSLAEGVEAFF
TRBJ1-1	.	.	TRBV20-1	TGCAGTGCTAGACCCCTCGAGGAAGCTTTCTTT	CSARPLEEAFF
TRBJ2-7	.	TRBD2	TRBV28	TGTGCCAGCAGCCCCCGACTAGCGGGAGGGCCCCACGAGCAGTACTTC	CASSPRLAGGPHEQYF
TRBJ1-1	.	.	TRBV5-4	TGTGCCAGCAGCTTGCCGGGGTACGTGAATGGAGCTTTCTTT	CASSLPGYVNGAFF
TRBJ2-1	.	.	TRBV27	TGTGCCAGCAGTTTCGGGGGTTTCTCCTACAATGAGCAGTTCTTC	CASSFGGFSYNEQFF
TRBJ2-7	.	.	TRBV9	TGTGCCAGCAGCGTAGCTACGGGGGACACCTACGAGCAGTACTTC	CASSVATGDTYEQYF
TRBJ1-1	.	.	TRBV6-6	TGTGCCAGCTCGCTAAGGGGGGACGCGAACACTGAAGCTTTCTTT	CASSLRGDANTEAFF
TRBJ1-2	few	.	TRBV5-4	TGTGCCAGCAGCTTGGCTGAAGCTAACTATGGCTACACCTTC	CASSLAEANYGYTF
TRBJ2-1	.	TRBD2	TRBV29-1	TGCAGCGTTGAAGGCCTAGCGGGAGAGAATGAGCAGTTCTTC	CSVEGLAGENEQFF
TRBJ2-2	.	TRBD1	TRBV6-5	TGTGCCAGCGGAGAGGGGGCTAGCGGGGAGCTGTTTTTT	CASGEGASGELFF
TRBJ2-3	.	.	TRBV28	TGTGCCAGCAGTGACCTAGGAGCATCGACAGATACGCAGTATTTT	CASSDLGASTDTQYF
TRBJ2-1	few	TRBD1	TRBV28	TGTGCCAGCAGTTTTTCGGACAGGGGTGGCGAGCAGTTCTTC	CASSFSDRGGEQFF